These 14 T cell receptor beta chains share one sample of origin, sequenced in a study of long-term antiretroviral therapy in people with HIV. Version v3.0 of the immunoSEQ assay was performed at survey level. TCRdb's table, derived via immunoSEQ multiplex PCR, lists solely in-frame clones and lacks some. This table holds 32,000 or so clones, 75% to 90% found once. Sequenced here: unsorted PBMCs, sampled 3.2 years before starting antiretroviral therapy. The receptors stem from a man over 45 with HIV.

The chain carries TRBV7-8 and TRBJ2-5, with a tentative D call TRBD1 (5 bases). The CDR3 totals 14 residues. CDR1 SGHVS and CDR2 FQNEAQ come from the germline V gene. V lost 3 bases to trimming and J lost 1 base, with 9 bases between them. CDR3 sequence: CASSFRQFQETQYF. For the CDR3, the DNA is TGTGCCAGCAGCTTCCGACAGTTCCAAGAGACCCAGTACTTC.

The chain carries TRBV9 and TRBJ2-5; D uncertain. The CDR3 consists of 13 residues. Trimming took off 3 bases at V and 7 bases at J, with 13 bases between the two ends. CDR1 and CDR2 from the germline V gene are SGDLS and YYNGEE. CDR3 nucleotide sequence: TGTGCCAGCAGCGCCTCGGGTGGCCGGACCCAGTACTTC. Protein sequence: CASSASGGRTQYF.

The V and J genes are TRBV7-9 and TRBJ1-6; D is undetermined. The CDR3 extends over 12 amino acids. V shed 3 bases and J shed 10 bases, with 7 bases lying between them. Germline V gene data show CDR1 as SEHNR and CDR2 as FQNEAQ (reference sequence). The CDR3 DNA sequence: TGTGCCAGCAGCTTTAGACAATCACCCCTCCACTTT. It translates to CASSFRQSPLHF. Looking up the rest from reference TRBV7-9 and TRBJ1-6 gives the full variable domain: DTGVSQNPRHKITKRGQNVTFRCDPISEHNRLYWYRQTLGQGPEFLTYFQNEAQLEKSRLLSDRFSAERPKGSFSTLEIQRTEQGDSAMYLCASSFRQSPLHFGNGTRLTVT.

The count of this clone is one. The CDR3 loop reads CASTSGTGREKLFF. The CDR3 bases are TGTGCCAGTACTTCCGGGACAGGGCGCGAAAAACTGTTTTTT. The chain carries TRBV19 and TRBJ1-4; TRBD1 agrees at 9 bases. The CDR3 covers 14 residues. Trimming cost V 7 bases and J 8 bases; bases outside gene matches: 8. The germline V gene has CDR1 LNHDA and CDR2 SQIVND (reference sequence).

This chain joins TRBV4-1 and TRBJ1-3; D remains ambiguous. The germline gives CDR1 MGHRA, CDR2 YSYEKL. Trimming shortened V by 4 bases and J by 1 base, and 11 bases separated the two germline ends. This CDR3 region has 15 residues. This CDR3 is CASSLHKGSGNTIYF. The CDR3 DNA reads TGCGCCAGCAGCCTACATAAAGGTTCTGGAAACACCATATATTTT.

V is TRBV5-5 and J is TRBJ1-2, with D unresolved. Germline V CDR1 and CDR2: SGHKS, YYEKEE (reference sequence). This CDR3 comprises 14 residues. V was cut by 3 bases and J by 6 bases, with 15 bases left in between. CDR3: CASSSPRRADGYTF. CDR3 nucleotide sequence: TGTGCCAGCAGCTCCCCTAGGAGGGCTGATGGCTACACCTTC.

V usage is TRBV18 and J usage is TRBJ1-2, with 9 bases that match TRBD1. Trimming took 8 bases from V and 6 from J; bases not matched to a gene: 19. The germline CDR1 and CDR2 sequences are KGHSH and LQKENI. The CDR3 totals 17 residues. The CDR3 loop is CASVAPIKQGAVNGYTF. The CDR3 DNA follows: TGTGCCAGCGTCGCCCCGATTAAACAGGGGGCTGTGAATGGCTACACCTTC.

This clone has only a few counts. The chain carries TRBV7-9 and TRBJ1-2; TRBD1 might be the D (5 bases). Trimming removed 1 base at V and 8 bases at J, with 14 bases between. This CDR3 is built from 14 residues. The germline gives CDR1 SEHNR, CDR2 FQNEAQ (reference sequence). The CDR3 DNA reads TGTGCCAGCAGCTTAGGCGGGGCGCAACAGGGCTACACCTTC. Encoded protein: CASSLGGAQQGYTF.

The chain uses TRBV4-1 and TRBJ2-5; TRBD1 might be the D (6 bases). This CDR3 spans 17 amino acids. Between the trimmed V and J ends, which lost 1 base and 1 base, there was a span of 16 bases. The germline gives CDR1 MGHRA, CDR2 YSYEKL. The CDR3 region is CASSQGRVTGFQETQYF. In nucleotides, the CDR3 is TGCGCCAGCAGCCAAGGCCGAGTGACAGGTTTCCAAGAGACCCAGTACTTC.

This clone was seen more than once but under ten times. The CDR3 nucleotides read TGTGCCAGCAGTTACGGTGGGACAGGGACCTACGAGCAGTACTTC. Its protein product is CASSYGGTGTYEQYF. This chain links TRBV6-5 with TRBJ2-7; 9 nucleotides line up with TRBD1. The CDR3 loop spans 15 amino acids. Trimming at V came to 2 bases and at J to 2 bases, leaving 4 bases not matched to a gene. Germline V gene data show CDR1 as MNHEY and CDR2 as SVGAGI.

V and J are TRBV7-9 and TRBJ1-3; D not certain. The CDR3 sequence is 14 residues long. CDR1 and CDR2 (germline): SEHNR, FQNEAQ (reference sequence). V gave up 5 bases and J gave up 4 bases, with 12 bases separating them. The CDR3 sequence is CASSPGVSGNTIYF. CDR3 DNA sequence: TGTGCCAGCAGCCCCGGGGTGTCCGGAAACACCATATATTTT.

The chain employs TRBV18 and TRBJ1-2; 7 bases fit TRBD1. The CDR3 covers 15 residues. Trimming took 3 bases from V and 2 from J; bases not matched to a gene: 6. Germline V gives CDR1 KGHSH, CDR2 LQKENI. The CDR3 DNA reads TGTGCCAGCTCACCTACGACAGGGCCGAACTATGGCTACACCTTC. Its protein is CASSPTTGPNYGYTF.

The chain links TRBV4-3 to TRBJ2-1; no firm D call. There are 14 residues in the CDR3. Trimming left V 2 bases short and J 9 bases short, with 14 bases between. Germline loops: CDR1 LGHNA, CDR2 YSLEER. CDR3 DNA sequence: TGCGCCAGCAGCCAAAATATCGGTGGTCCTGAGCAGTTCTTC. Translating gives CASSQNIGGPEQFF.

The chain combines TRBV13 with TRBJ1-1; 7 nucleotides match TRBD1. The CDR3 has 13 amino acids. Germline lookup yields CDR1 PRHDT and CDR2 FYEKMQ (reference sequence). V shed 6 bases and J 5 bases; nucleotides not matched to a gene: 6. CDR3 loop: CASRHRGGTEAFF. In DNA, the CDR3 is TGTGCCAGCAGACACAGGGGAGGAACTGAAGCTTTCTTT.